This T cell receptor (beta chain) stems from a study of technical replicates of blood from a handful of donors. Germline assignment: CDR1 ENHRY and CDR2 SYGVKD. This CDR3 comprises 15 residues. The junction had 7 bases not matched to a gene; V was cut back by 0 bases and J by 8 bases. Sequencing was performed with immunoSEQ multiplex PCR; in TCRdb, only in-frame clones are kept and a portion is missing. The profile shows about 75,000 clones, around 92% of them singletons. This chain links TRBV10-3 with TRBJ1-5; TRBD1 matches 7 bases. The source of this sequence is a human donor in good health. Some clones in this sample may be carry-over from other donors' samples. The sample comprised T cells isolated from PBMCs. CDR3 residues: CAISESVGGIEPQHF. CDR3 DNA: TGTGCCATCAGTGAGTCAGTAGGGGGCATCGAGCCCCAGCATTTT.